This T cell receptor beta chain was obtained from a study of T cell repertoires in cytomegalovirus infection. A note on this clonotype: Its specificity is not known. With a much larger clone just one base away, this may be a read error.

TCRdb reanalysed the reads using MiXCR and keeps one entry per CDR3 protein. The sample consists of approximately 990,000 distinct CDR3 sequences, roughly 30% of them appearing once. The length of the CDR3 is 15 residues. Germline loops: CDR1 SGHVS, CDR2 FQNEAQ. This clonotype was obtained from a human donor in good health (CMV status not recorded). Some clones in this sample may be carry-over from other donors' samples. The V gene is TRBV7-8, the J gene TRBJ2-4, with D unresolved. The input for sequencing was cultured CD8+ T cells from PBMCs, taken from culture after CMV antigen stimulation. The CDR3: CANSLGRAAKNIQYF. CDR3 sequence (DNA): TGTGCCAACAGCTTAGGTCGAGCAGCCAAAAACATTCAGTACTTC.